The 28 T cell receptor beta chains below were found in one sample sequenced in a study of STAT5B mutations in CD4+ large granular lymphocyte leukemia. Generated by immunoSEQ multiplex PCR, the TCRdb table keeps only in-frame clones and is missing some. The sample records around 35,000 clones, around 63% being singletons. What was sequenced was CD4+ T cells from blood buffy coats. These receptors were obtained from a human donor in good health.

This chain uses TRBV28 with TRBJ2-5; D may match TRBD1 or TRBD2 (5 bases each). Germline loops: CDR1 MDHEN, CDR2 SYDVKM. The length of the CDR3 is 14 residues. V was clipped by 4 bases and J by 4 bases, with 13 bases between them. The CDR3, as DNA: TGTGCCAGCAGTTCCCACCTGGGACCAGAGACCCAGTACTTC. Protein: CASSSHLGPETQYF.

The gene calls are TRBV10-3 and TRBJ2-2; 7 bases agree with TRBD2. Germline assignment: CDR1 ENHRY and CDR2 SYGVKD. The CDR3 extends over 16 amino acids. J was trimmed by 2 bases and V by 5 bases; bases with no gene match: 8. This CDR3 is CAISMSGVSNTGELFF. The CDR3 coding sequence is TGTGCCATCAGTATGAGCGGGGTCTCCAACACCGGGGAGCTGTTTTTT.

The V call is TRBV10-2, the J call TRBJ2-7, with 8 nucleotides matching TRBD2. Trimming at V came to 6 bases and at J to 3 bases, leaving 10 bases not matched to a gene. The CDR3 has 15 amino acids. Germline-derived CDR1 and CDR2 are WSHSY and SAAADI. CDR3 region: CASRPAGGALYEQYF. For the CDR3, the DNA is TGCGCCAGCAGACCCGCCGGGGGGGCCCTCTACGAGCAGTACTTC.

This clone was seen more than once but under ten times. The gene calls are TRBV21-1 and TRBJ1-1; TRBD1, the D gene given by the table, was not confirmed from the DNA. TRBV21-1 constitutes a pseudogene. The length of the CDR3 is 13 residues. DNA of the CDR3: TGTGCCAGCAGCAACGACAGGAACACTGAAGCTTTCTTT. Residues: CASSNDRNTEAFF.

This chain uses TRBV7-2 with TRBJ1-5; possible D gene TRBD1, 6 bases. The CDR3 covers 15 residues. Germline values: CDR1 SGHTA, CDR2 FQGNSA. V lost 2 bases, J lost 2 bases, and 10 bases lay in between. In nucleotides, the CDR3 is TGTGCCAGCAGCTTATGGGGGCTTGGCAATCAGCCCCAGCATTTT. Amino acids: CASSLWGLGNQPQHF.

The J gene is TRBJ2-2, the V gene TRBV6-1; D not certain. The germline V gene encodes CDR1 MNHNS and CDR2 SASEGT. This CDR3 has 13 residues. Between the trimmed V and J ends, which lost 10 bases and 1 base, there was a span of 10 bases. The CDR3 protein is CATRDGNTGELFF. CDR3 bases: TGTGCCACCCGCGACGGGAACACCGGGGAGCTGTTTTTT.

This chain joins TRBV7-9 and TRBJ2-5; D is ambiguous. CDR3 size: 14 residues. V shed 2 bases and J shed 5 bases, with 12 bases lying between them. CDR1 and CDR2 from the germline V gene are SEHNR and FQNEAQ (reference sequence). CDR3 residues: CASSLSGPGETQYF. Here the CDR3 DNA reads TGTGCCAGCAGCTTAAGTGGGCCTGGGGAGACCCAGTACTTC. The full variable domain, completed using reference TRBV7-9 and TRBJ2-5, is DTGVSQNPRHKITKRGQNVTFRCDPISEHNRLYWYRQTLGQGPEFLTYFQNEAQLEKSRLLSDRFSAERPKGSFSTLEIQRTEQGDSAMYLCASSLSGPGETQYFGPGTRLLVL.

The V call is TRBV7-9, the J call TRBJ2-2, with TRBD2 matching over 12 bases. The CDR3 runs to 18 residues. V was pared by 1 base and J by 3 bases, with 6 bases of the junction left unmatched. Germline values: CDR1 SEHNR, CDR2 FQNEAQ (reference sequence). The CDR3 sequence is CASSLVRGLAGYTGELFF. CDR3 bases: TGTGCCAGCAGCTTAGTTCGCGGACTAGCGGGGTACACCGGGGAGCTGTTTTTT.

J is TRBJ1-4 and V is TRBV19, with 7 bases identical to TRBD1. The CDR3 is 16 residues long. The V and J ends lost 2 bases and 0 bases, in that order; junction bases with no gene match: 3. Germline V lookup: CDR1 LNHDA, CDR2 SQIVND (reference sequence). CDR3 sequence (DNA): TGTGCCAGTAGTATATCCACAGGGGCAACTAATGAAAAACTGTTTTTT. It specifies CASSISTGATNEKLFF.

CDR3 region: CASSAGPTNTEAFF. The CDR3 nucleotides are TGCGCCAGCAGCGCGGGACCGACGAACACTGAAGCTTTCTTT. The chain employs TRBV5-1 and TRBJ1-1, with a weak D call TRBD1 (5 bases). V gave up 4 bases and J gave up 1 base, with 11 bases separating them. Germline CDR1 is SGHRS and CDR2 is YFSETQ. This CDR3 has 14 residues.

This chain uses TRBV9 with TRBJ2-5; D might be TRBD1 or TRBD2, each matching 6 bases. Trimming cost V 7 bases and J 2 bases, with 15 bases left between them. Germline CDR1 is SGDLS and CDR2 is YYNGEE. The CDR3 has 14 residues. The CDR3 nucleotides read TGTGCCAGCGCCCCGGGGGCGGCACAAGAGACCCAGTACTTC. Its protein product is CASAPGAAQETQYF.

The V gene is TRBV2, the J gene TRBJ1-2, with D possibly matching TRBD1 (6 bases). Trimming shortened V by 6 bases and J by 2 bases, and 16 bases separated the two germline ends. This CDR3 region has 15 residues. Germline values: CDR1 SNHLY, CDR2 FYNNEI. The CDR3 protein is CASSQAGGGNYGYTF. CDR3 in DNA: TGTGCCAGCAGCCAGGCTGGGGGCGGGAACTATGGCTACACCTTC.

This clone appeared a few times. The CDR3 sequence: CASSPQGMLSGNTIYF. The CDR3 bases are TGTGCCAGTAGTCCGCAGGGGATGCTCTCTGGAAACACCATATATTTT. The chain is built from TRBV19 and TRBJ1-3; tentative D call: TRBD1 (6 bases). V was shortened by 5 bases and J by 0 bases, with 14 bases between the two germline ends. The CDR3 extends over 16 amino acids. CDR1 and CDR2 (germline): LNHDA, SQIVND (reference sequence). The variable domain in full, completed from reference TRBV19 and TRBJ1-3, reads DGGITQSPKYLFRKEGQNVTLSCEQNLNHDAMYWYRQDPGQGLRLIYYSQIVNDFQKGDIAEGYSVSREKKESFPLTVTSAQKNPTAFYLCASSPQGMLSGNTIYFGEGSWLTVV.

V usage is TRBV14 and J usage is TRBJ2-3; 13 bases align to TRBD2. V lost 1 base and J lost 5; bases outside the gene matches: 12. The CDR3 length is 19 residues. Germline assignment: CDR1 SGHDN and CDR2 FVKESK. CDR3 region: CASSQVTLAGGLIGDTQYF. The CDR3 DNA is TGTGCCAGCAGCCAAGTAACACTAGCGGGGGGGCTCATAGGAGATACGCAGTATTTT.

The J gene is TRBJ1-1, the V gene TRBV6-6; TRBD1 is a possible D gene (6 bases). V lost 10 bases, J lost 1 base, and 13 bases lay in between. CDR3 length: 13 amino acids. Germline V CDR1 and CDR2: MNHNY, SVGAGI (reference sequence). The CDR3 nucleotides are TGTGCCACCGACAGGACGGGGAACACTGAAGCTTTCTTT. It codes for CATDRTGNTEAFF.

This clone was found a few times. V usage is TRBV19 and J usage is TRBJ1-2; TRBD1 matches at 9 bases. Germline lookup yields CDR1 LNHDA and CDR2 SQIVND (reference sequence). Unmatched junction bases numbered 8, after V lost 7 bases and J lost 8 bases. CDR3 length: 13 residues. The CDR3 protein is CASITGQGGGYTF. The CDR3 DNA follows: TGTGCCAGTATCACGGGACAGGGTGGAGGCTACACCTTC.

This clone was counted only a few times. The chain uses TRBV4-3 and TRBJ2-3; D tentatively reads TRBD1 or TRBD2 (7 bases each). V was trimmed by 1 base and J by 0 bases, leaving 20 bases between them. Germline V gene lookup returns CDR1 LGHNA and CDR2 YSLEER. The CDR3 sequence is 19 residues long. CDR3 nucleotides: TGCGCCAGCAGCCAAGCCAGGGGGGGAGCCGCCTCCAGCACAGATACGCAGTATTTT. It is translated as CASSQARGGAASSTDTQYF.

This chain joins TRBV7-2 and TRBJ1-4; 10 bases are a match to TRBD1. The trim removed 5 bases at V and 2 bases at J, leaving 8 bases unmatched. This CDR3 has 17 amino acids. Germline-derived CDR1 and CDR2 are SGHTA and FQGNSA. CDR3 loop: CASSPRQGAYTNEKLFF. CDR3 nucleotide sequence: TGTGCCAGCAGCCCCCGACAGGGGGCGTATACTAATGAAAAACTGTTTTTT.

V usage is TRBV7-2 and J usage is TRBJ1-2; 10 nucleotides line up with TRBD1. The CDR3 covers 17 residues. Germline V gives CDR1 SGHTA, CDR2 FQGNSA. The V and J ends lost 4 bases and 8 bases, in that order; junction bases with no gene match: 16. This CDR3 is CASSYRATGGALKGYTF. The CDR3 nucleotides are TGTGCCAGCAGCTATAGAGCGACAGGGGGCGCGTTAAAAGGCTACACCTTC. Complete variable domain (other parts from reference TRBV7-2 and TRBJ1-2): GAGVSQSPSNKVTEKGKDVELRCDPISGHTALYWYRQSLGQGLEFLIYFQGNSAPDKSGLPSDRFSAERTGGSVSTLTIQRTQQEDSAVYLCASSYRATGGALKGYTFGSGTRLTVV.

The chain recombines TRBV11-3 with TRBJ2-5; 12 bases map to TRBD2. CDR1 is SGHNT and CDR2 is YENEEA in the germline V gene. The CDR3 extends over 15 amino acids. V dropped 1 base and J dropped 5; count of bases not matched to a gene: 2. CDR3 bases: TGTGCCAGCAGCTTAGGGCTAGCGGGGGGGGAGACCCAGTACTTC. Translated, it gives CASSLGLAGGETQYF.

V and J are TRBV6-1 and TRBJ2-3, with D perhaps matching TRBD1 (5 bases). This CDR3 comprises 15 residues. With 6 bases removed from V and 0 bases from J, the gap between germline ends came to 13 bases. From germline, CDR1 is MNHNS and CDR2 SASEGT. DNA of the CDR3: TGTGCCAGCAGCGACAGCCCAACTAGCACAGATACGCAGTATTTT. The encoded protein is CASSDSPTSTDTQYF.

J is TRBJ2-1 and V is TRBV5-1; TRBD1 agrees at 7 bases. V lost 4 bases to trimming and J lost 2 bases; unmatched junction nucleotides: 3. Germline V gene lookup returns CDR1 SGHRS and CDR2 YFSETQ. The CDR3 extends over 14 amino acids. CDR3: CASSEGQPYNEQFF. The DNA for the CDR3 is TGCGCCAGCAGCGAGGGACAGCCCTACAATGAGCAGTTCTTC. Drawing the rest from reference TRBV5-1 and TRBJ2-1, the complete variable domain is KAGVTQTPRYLIKTRGQQVTLSCSPISGHRSVSWYQQTPGQGLQFLFEYFSETQRNKGNFPGRFSGRQFSNSRSEMNVSTLELGDSALYLCASSEGQPYNEQFFGPGTRLTVL.

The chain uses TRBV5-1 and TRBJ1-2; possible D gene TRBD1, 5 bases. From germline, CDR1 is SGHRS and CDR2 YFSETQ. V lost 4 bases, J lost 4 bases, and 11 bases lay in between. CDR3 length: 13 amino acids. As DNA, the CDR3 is TGCGCCAGCAGCGAACCAGGGCTCTATGGCTACACCTTC. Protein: CASSEPGLYGYTF.

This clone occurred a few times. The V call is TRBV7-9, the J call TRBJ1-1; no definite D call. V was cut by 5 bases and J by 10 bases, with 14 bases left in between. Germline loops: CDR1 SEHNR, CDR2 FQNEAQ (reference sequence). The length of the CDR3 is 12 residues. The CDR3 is CASSPDTPGAFF. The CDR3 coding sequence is TGTGCCAGCAGCCCCGACACCCCGGGAGCTTTCTTT. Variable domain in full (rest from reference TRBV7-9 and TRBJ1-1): DTGVSQNPRHKITKRGQNVTFRCDPISEHNRLYWYRQTLGQGPEFLTYFQNEAQLEKSRLLSDRFSAERPKGSFSTLEIQRTEQGDSAMYLCASSPDTPGAFFGQGTRLTVV.

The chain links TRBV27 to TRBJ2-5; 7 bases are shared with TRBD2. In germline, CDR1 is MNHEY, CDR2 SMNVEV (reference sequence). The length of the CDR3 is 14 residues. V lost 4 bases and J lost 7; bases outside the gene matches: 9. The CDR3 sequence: CASSYKRDGGTQYF. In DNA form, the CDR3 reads TGTGCCAGCAGTTATAAGCGGGATGGTGGGACCCAGTACTTC.

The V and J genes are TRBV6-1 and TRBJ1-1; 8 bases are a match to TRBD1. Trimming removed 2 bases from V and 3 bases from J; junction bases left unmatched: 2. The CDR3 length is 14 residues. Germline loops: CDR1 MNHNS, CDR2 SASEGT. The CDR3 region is CASSERQGYTEAFF. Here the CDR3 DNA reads TGTGCCAGCAGTGAAAGACAGGGGTACACTGAAGCTTTCTTT.

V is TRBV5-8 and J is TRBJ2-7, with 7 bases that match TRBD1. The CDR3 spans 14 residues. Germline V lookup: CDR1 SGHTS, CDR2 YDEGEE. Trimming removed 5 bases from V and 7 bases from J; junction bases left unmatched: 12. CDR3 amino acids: CASRLKGATGEQYF. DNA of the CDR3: TGTGCCAGCAGATTAAAGGGGGCTACGGGGGAGCAGTACTTC. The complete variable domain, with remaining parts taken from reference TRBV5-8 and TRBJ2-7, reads EAGVTQSPTHLIKTRGQQATLRCSPISGHTSVYWYQQALGLGLQFLLWYDEGEERNRGNFPPRFSGRQFPNYSSELNVNALELEDSALYLCASRLKGATGEQYFGPGTRLTVT.

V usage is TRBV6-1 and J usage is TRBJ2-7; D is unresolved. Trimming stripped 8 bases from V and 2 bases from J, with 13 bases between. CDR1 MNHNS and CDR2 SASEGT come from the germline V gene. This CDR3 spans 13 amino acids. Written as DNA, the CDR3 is TGTGCCAGCGAGACTCGAACTGCCTACGAGCAGTACTTC. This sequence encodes CASETRTAYEQYF.